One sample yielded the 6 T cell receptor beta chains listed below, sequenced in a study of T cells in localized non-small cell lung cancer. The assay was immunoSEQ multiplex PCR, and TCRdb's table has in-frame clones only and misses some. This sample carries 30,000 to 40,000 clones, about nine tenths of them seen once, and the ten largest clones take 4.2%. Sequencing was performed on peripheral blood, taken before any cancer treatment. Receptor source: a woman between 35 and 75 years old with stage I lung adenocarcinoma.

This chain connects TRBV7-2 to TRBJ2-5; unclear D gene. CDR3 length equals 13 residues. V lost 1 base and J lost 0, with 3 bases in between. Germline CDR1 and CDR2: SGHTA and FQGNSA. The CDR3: CASSLGNQETQYF. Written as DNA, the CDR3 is TGTGCCAGCAGCTTAGGGAACCAAGAGACCCAGTACTTC.

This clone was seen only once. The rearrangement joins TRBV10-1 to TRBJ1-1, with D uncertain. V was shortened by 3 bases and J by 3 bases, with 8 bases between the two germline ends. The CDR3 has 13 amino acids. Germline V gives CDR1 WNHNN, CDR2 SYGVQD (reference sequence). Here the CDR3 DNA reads TGCGCCAGCAGTGATTTTCCGGACACTGAAGCTTTCTTT. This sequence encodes CASSDFPDTEAFF.

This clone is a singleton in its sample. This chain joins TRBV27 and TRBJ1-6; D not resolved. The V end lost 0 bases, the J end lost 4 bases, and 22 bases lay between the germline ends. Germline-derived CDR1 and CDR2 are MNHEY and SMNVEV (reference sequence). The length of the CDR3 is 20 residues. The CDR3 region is CASSLSPGPPARDYNSPLHF. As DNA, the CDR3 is TGTGCCAGCAGTTTATCCCCCGGGCCCCCTGCCCGAGATTATAATTCACCCCTCCACTTT.

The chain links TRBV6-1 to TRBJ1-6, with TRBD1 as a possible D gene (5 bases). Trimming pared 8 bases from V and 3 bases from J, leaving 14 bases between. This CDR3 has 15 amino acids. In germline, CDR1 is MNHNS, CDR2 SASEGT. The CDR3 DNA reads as TGTGCCAGCTCTCCCTTGGGGGGCTATAATTCACCCCTCCACTTT. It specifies CASSPLGGYNSPLHF.

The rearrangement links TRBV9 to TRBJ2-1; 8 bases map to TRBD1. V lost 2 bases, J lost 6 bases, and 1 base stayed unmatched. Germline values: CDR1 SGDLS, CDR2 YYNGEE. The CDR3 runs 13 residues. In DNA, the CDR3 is TGTGCCAGCAGCGTCGGGACAGGCAATGAGCAGTTCTTC. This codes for CASSVGTGNEQFF.

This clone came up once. CDR3 amino acids: CASRYQETQYF. The CDR3 coding sequence is TGCGCCAGCAGGTACCAAGAGACCCAGTACTTC. The chain links TRBV10-2 to TRBJ2-5, with D unclear. V was trimmed by 6 bases and J by 0 bases, leaving 2 bases between them. The CDR3 has 11 amino acids. Germline CDR1 reads WSHSY; CDR2 reads SAAADI.